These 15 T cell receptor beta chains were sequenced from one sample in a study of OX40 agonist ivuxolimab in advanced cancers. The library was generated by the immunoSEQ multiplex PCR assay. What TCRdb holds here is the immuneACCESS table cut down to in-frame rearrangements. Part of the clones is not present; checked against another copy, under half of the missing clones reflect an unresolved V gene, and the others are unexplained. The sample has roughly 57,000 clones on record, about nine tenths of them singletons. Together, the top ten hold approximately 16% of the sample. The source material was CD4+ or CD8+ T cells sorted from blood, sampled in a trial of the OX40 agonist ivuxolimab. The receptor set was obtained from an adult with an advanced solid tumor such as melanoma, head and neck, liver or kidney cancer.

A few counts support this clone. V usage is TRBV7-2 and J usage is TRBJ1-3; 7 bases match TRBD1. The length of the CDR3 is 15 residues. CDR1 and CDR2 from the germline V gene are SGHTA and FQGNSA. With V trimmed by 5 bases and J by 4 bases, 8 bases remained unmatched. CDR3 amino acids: CASSPPGGRGNTIYF. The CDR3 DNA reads TGTGCCAGCAGCCCCCCAGGGGGAAGGGGAAACACCATATATTTT.

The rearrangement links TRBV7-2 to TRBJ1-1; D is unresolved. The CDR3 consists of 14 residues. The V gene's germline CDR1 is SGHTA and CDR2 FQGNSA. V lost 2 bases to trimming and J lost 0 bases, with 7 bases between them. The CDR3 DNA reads TGTGCCAGCAGCTTATACTACATGAACACTGAAGCTTTCTTT. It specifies CASSLYYMNTEAFF.

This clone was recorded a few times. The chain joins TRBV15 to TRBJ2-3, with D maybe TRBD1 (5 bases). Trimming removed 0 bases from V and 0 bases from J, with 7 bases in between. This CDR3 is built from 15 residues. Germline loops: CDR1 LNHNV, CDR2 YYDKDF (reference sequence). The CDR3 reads CATSRDRESTDTQYF. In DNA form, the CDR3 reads TGTGCCACCAGCAGAGACAGGGAAAGCACAGATACGCAGTATTTT.

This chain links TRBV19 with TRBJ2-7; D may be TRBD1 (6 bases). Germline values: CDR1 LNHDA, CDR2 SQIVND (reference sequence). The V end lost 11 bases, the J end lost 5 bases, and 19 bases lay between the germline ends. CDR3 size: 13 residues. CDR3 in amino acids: CACLLTGEHEQYF. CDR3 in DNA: TGTGCCTGCCTTTTGACAGGCGAACACGAGCAGTACTTC.

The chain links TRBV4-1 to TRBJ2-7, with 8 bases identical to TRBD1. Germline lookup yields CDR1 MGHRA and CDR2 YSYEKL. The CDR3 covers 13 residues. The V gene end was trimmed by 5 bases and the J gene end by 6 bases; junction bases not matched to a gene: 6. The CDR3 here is CASSIGQGFEQYF. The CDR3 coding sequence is TGCGCCAGCAGCATTGGACAGGGATTCGAGCAGTACTTC.

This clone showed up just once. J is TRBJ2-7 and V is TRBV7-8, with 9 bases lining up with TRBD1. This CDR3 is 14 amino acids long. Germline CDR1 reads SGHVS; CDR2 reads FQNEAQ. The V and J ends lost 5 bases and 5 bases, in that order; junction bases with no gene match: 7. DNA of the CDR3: TGTGCCAGCAGCACTCGACAGGGGGTGGACGAGCAGTACTTC. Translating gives CASSTRQGVDEQYF.

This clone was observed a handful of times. Here the CDR3 reads CASNRVDEQYF. The CDR3 nucleotides read TGTGCCAGCAACAGGGTCGACGAGCAGTACTTC. The genes are TRBV28 and TRBJ2-7; weak D call: TRBD1 (6 bases). Trimming pared 7 bases from V and 5 bases from J, leaving 9 bases between. The germline CDR1 and CDR2 sequences are MDHEN and SYDVKM. There are 11 residues in the CDR3.

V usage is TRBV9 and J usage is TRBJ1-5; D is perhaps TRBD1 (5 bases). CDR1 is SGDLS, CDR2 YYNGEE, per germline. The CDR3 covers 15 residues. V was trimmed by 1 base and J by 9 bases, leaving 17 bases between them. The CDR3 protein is CASSVSPGLGSPQHF. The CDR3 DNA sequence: TGTGCCAGCAGCGTATCCCCGGGGCTAGGTTCGCCCCAGCATTTT.

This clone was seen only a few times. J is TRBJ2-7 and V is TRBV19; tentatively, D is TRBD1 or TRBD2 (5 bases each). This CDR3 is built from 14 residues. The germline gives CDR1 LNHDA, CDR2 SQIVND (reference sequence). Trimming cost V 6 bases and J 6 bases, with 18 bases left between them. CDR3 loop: CASSVRGAGPEQYF. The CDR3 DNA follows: TGTGCCAGTAGCGTGAGGGGCGCCGGTCCCGAGCAGTACTTC.

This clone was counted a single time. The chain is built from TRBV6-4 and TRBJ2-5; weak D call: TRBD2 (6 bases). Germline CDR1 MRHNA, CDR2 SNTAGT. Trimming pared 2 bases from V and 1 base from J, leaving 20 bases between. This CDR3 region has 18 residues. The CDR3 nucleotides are TGTGCCAGCAGTGACCCCCATGGGGGAGCGGGTGCCCAAGAGACCCAGTACTTC. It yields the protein CASSDPHGGAGAQETQYF.

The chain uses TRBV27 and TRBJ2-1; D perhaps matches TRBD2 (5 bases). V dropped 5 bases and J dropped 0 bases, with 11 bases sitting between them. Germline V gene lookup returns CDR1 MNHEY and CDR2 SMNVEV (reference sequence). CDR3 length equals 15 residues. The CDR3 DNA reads TGTGCCAGCAGTAATCGGAGGAGCTCCTACAATGAGCAGTTCTTC. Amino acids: CASSNRRSSYNEQFF.

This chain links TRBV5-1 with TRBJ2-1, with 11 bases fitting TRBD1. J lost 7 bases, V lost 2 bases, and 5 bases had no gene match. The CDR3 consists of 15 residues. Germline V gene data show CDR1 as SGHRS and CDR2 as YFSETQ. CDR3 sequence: CASSLGQGAKNEQFF. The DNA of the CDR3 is TGCGCCAGCAGCTTAGGACAGGGGGCGAAGAATGAGCAGTTCTTC. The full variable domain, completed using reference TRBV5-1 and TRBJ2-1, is KAGVTQTPRYLIKTRGQQVTLSCSPISGHRSVSWYQQTPGQGLQFLFEYFSETQRNKGNFPGRFSGRQFSNSRSEMNVSTLELGDSALYLCASSLGQGAKNEQFFGPGTRLTVL.

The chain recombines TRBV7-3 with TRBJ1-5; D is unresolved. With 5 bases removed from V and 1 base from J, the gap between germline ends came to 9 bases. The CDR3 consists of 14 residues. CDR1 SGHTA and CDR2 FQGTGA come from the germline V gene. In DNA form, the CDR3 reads TGTGCCAGCAGCGCCGGACGGAGCAATCAGCCCCAGCATTTT. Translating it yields CASSAGRSNQPQHF.

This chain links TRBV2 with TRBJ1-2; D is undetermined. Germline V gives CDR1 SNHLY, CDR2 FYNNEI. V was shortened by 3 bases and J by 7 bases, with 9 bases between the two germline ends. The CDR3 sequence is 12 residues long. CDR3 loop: CASSDFGVGYTF. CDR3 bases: TGTGCCAGCAGTGATTTCGGGGTTGGCTACACCTTC.

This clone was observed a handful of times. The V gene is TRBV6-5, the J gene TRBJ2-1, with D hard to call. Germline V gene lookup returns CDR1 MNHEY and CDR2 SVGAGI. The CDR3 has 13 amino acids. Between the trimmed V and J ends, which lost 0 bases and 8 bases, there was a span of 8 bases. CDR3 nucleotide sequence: TGTGCCAGCAGTTACTCGAATGGCGATGAGCAGTTCTTC. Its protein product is CASSYSNGDEQFF.